The 18 T cell receptor beta chains listed next were all sequenced from one sample in a study of control samples from healthy donors and cancer patients. The protocol was immunoSEQ multiplex PCR, while the TCRdb copy is restricted to in-frame clones and leaves out a portion. The sample lists approximately 190,000 clones; around 93% were seen once. Material: blood. These receptors were taken from a man younger than 40 in good health.

The rearrangement joins TRBV6-6 to TRBJ1-2, with 7 bases identical to TRBD1. CDR1 is MNHNY, CDR2 SVGAGI, per germline (reference sequence). The CDR3 is made up of 13 amino acids. The CDR3 loop is CATTGYSECCYTF. The CDR3 nucleotides are TGTGCGACGACAGGGTATAGTGAGTGCTGCTACACCTTC.

The chain has TRBV2 and TRBJ2-3; 8 bases line up with TRBD2. The V gene end was trimmed by 2 bases and the J gene end by 3 bases; junction bases not matched to a gene: 7. In germline, CDR1 is SNHLY, CDR2 FYNNEI. This CDR3 spans 16 amino acids. CDR3 in amino acids: CASSEIMRGVTDTQYF. The CDR3 DNA reads TGTGCCAGCAGTGAAATTATGCGGGGGGTAACAGATACGCAGTATTTT.

V gene TRBV10-3 combines with J gene TRBJ1-1; maybe TRBD1 (5 bases). The CDR3 is 12 residues long. Germline-derived CDR1 and CDR2 are ENHRY and SYGVKD. V lost 11 bases, J lost 1 base, and 11 bases lay in between. CDR3 region: CAGRDWNTEAFF. CDR3 nucleotide sequence: TGTGCCGGACGGGACTGGAACACTGAAGCTTTCTTT.

The rearrangement links TRBV5-6 to TRBJ1-4; D call uncertain. Trimming pared 1 base from V and 10 bases from J, leaving 20 bases between. CDR3 length equals 16 residues. Germline CDR1 is SGHDT and CDR2 is YYEEEE. In DNA form, the CDR3 reads TGTGCCAGCAGCTTGTTGGACGGAGACCATGAATCAAAACTGTTTTTT. This codes for CASSLLDGDHESKLFF.

The rearrangement links TRBV11-2 to TRBJ2-1; 7 nucleotides align to TRBD2. V was pared by 0 bases and J by 9 bases, with 2 bases of the junction left unmatched. The CDR3 is 13 amino acids. Germline V CDR1 and CDR2: SGHAT, FQNNGV. The CDR3 DNA reads as TGTGCCAGCAGCTTAGAGTCGGGGGGTGAGCAGTTCTTC. Translation: CASSLESGGEQFF.

This chain joins TRBV2 and TRBJ2-1; D is uncertain. Looked up from germline, CDR1 is SNHLY and CDR2 is FYNNEI. The CDR3 has 16 residues. V shed 8 bases and J shed 3 bases, with 20 bases lying between them. DNA of the CDR3: TGTGCCAGCCTATACCAAAACCAGAGGAACTACAATGAGCAGTTCTTC. Translation: CASLYQNQRNYNEQFF.

The V call is TRBV20-1, the J call TRBJ1-1, with 7 bases matching TRBD1. CDR3 length: 11 residues. Germline-derived CDR1 and CDR2 are DFQATT and SNEGSKA (reference sequence). Trimming took 4 bases from V and 10 from J; bases not matched to a gene: 6. CDR3 sequence reads: CSAKMDRLAFF. In nucleotides, the CDR3 is TGCAGTGCTAAAATGGACAGGCTAGCTTTCTTT.

V usage is TRBV6-1 and J usage is TRBJ2-6; tentative D call: TRBD1 (6 bases). CDR3 length: 18 residues. V lost 4 bases, J lost 0 bases, and 16 bases lay in between. The germline CDR1 and CDR2 sequences are MNHNS and SASEGT. CDR3 nucleotides: TGTGCCAGCAGTGTCGGGGTGGGCAGGGGCTCTGGGGCCAACGTCCTGACTTTC. It codes for CASSVGVGRGSGANVLTF.

J is TRBJ2-2 and V is TRBV3-1 (or the pseudogene TRBV3-2); 10 bases line up with TRBD2. Germline trimming cut 1 base from V and 8 bases from J; bases unmatched to any gene: 7. Per the germline V gene, CDR1 is LGHDT and CDR2 is YNNKEL (reference sequence). The CDR3 has 16 amino acids. The CDR3 region is CASSQAAGGRVGELFF. For the CDR3, the DNA is TGTGCCAGCAGCCAAGCAGCGGGGGGGCGTGTAGGGGAGCTGTTTTTT.

In this sample, this clone turned up a few times. V usage is TRBV3-1 (or the pseudogene TRBV3-2) and J usage is TRBJ1-6; 11 positions match TRBD1. V lost 4 bases and J lost 8; bases outside the gene matches: 4. Per the germline V gene, CDR1 is LGHDT and CDR2 is YNNKEL (reference sequence). The CDR3 spans 15 residues. The CDR3 protein is CASSPQGQGDSPLHF. In DNA form, the CDR3 reads TGTGCCAGCAGCCCACAGGGACAGGGGGATTCACCCCTCCACTTT.

This sequence joins TRBV5-1 and TRBJ2-7, with a weak D call TRBD2 (5 bases). This CDR3 is built from 13 residues. The germline V gene encodes CDR1 SGHRS and CDR2 YFSETQ. Trimming shortened V by 2 bases and J by 4 bases, and 10 bases separated the two germline ends. In DNA, the CDR3 is TGCGCCAGCAGCTTAGAGCGGTTGTACGAGCAGTACTTC. Translated: CASSLERLYEQYF.

This chain uses TRBV4-1 with TRBJ1-6; no definite D call. The CDR3 is 15 residues long. Trimming pared 0 bases from V and 0 bases from J, leaving 3 bases between. Germline V gives CDR1 MGHRA, CDR2 YSYEKL. In DNA, the CDR3 is TGCGCCAGCAGCCAAGACAGCTCCTATAATTCACCCCTCCACTTT. Translation gives CASSQDSSYNSPLHF.

The gene calls are TRBV6-5 and TRBJ1-5; the D gene is possibly TRBD1 (5 bases). CDR1 is MNHEY and CDR2 is SVGAGI in the germline V gene. The CDR3 has 15 amino acids. The V and J ends lost 0 bases and 2 bases respectively, with 8 bases between them. CDR3 nucleotides: TGTGCCAGCAGTTACTCGGGGCAGGGCAATCAGCCCCAGCATTTT. This sequence encodes CASSYSGQGNQPQHF.

The V gene is TRBV25-1, the J gene TRBJ2-1; 11 nucleotides agree with TRBD2. The CDR3 runs to 18 residues. Trimming at V came to 3 bases and at J to 5 bases, leaving 12 bases not matched to a gene. In germline, CDR1 is MGHDK, CDR2 SYGVNS. The CDR3 sequence: CASSDSLASGGSNNEQFF. The DNA for the CDR3 is TGTGCCAGCAGTGATTCTCTGGCTAGCGGGGGGTCTAACAATGAGCAGTTCTTC.

The V call is TRBV5-1, the J call TRBJ2-7, with D possibly being TRBD2 (5 bases). This CDR3 spans 14 amino acids. Germline loops: CDR1 SGHRS, CDR2 YFSETQ. The ends were cut back, 1 base at V and 4 bases at J, with 12 bases in the middle. CDR3 bases: TGCGCCAGCAGCTTGTACGGGGTTGGGTACGAGCAGTACTTC. Translated, it gives CASSLYGVGYEQYF.

The V gene is TRBV6-6, the J gene TRBJ1-6; D is unclear. Trimming stripped 5 bases from V and 6 bases from J, with 14 bases between. This CDR3 has 15 residues. CDR1 is MNHNY and CDR2 is SVGAGI in the germline V gene (reference sequence). In DNA, the CDR3 is TGTGCCAGCAGTCAACGCGAGTTGGGTAATTCACCCCTCCACTTT. This translates into CASSQRELGNSPLHF.

This chain uses TRBV3-1 (or the pseudogene TRBV3-2) with TRBJ2-4; weak D call: TRBD2 (5 bases). CDR3 size: 18 residues. V lost 1 base and J lost 4, with 20 bases in between. Germline V gene data show CDR1 as LGHDT and CDR2 as YNNKEL (reference sequence). As DNA, the CDR3 is TGTGCCAGCAGCCAAGCCCATGCGAGCGGAACAAGGAAAAACATTCAGTACTTC. Encoded protein: CASSQAHASGTRKNIQYF.

The J gene is TRBJ1-6, the V gene TRBV19; tentative D call: TRBD1 (5 bases). V was trimmed by 8 bases and J by 7 bases, leaving 12 bases between them. The CDR3 loop spans 13 amino acids. CDR1 is LNHDA, CDR2 SQIVND, per germline (reference sequence). In DNA, the CDR3 is TGTGCCAGTCACACTCGACAGAATTCACCCCTCCACTTT. It is translated as CASHTRQNSPLHF.